A single sample is the source of the 12 T cell receptor beta chains below, sequenced in a study of vaccination effects on CD4 cells after COVID-19. After expansion with viral peptide pools in the ViraFEST assay, antigen-specific CD4+ T cells were sequenced. Isolating CD4+ T cells followed approximately 10 days of culture. Participants got two doses of BNT162b2 or mRNA-1273 vaccine. The table came from immunoSEQ multiplex PCR; TCRdb's copy has only in-frame clones and leaves some out. The profile covers about 22,000 clones, with roughly three quarters appearing a single time and 8.2% taken by the ten largest. Which antigens these TCRs recognize remains unknown. This sample comprised CD4+ T cells from PBMCs cultured with SARS-CoV-2 spike peptides, obtained after COVID-19 vaccination. The receptors were sampled from a human donor who received a COVID-19 vaccine.

This clone appeared once. The genes are TRBV4-1 and TRBJ2-3; 8 bases are shared with TRBD1. Germline trimming cut 3 bases from V and 3 bases from J; bases unmatched to any gene: 11. This CDR3 contains 17 residues. Per the germline V gene, CDR1 is MGHRA and CDR2 is YSYEKL. In DNA, the CDR3 is TGCGCCAGCAGCCAGAGCAGGGACAGGTCCCTGACAGATACGCAGTATTTT. Translation gives CASSQSRDRSLTDTQYF.

This clone was detected only once. The rearrangement links TRBV1 to TRBJ2-1; the table gives TRBD2 as D, unverified against the DNA. TRBV1 is an annotated pseudogene. The CDR3 runs to 17 residues. Written as DNA, the CDR3 is TGCACCAGCAGCCAAGGCCAGACTAGCGGTAGACACAATGAGCAGTTCTTC. As protein: CTSSQGQTSGRHNEQFF.

The CDR3 here is CASSDSNTGELFF. CDR3 in DNA: TGTGCCAGTTCCGACTCGAACACCGGGGAGCTGTTTTTT. This sequence joins TRBV11-2 and TRBJ2-2; D gene ambiguous. CDR3 size: 13 residues. Between the trimmed V and J ends, which lost 9 bases and 0 bases, there was a span of 8 bases. The germline V gene encodes CDR1 SGHAT and CDR2 FQNNGV.

The chain has TRBV5-5 and TRBJ2-2; tentatively, D is TRBD1 or TRBD2 (5 bases each). CDR3 length: 15 residues. The ends were cut back, 2 bases at V and 2 bases at J, with 10 bases in the middle. Per germline, CDR1 SGHKS and CDR2 YYEKEE (reference sequence). In DNA form, the CDR3 reads TGTGCCAGCAGCTTTGGGACGGAAAACACCGGGGAGCTGTTTTTT. It codes for CASSFGTENTGELFF.

The chain employs TRBV3-1 (or the pseudogene TRBV3-2) and TRBJ1-5; D uncertain. Trimming left V 5 bases short and J 5 bases short, with 10 bases between. CDR1 is LGHDT, CDR2 YNNKEL, per germline (reference sequence). This CDR3 contains 13 residues. The chain's CDR3 is CASSFTLYQPQHF. DNA for the CDR3: TGTGCCAGCAGCTTCACACTTTATCAGCCCCAGCATTTT.

This clone was seen a handful of times. The gene calls are TRBV6-5 and TRBJ1-1; D remains unclear. Per germline, CDR1 MNHEY and CDR2 SVGAGI. V lost 5 bases, J lost 4 bases, and 8 bases lay in between. The CDR3 is 12 residues long. CDR3 nucleotide sequence: TGTGCCAGCAGTCGGGGATCCACTGAAGCTTTCTTT. Translated: CASSRGSTEAFF.

The CDR3 loop is CASSLEGDTQYF. CDR3 sequence (DNA): TGCGCCAGCAGCTTGGAGGGGGATACGCAGTATTTT. This rearrangement joins TRBV5-1 to TRBJ2-3; possibly TRBD1 for D (5 bases). Germline lookup yields CDR1 SGHRS and CDR2 YFSETQ. V was trimmed by 0 bases and J by 6 bases, leaving 5 bases between them. The CDR3 covers 12 residues.

The chain is built from TRBV14 and TRBJ1-1; D possibly corresponds to TRBD1 (5 bases). The CDR3 runs 15 residues. The germline V and J ends were trimmed by 1 base and 0 bases, with 9 bases remaining between them. Germline-derived CDR1 and CDR2 are SGHDN and FVKESK. The CDR3 coding sequence is TGTGCCAGCAGCCAAGTTCCAGGGATGAACACTGAAGCTTTCTTT. Translating it yields CASSQVPGMNTEAFF.

The V and J genes are TRBV14 and TRBJ2-3; possible D gene TRBD2, 5 bases. With 4 bases removed from V and 4 bases from J, the gap between germline ends came to 15 bases. CDR3 length: 15 residues. Germline values: CDR1 SGHDN, CDR2 FVKESK. The CDR3 protein is CASSPYGRGPDTQYF. Here the CDR3 DNA reads TGTGCCAGCAGCCCCTACGGTAGAGGGCCAGATACGCAGTATTTT.

This clone has a single count. The V call is TRBV2, the J call TRBJ2-7, with D perhaps matching TRBD1 or TRBD2 (6 bases each). CDR1 is SNHLY and CDR2 is FYNNEI in the germline V gene. Trimming took off 0 bases at V and 9 bases at J, with 9 bases between the two ends. There are 12 residues in the CDR3. DNA for the CDR3: TGTGCCAGCAGTGAAGCGGGGGGCGTGCAGTACTTC. Amino acid sequence: CASSEAGGVQYF.

The rearrangement uses TRBV27 and TRBJ1-4; tentative D call: TRBD1 (5 bases). Deletions cut 5 bases from V and 1 base from J, with 29 bases between. The CDR3 spans 21 residues. CDR1 is MNHEY and CDR2 is SMNVEV in the germline V gene (reference sequence). The CDR3 region is CASSPYPWKGEVVRTNEKLFF. CDR3 sequence (DNA): TGTGCCAGCAGTCCATACCCATGGAAAGGGGAAGTGGTACGAACTAATGAAAAACTGTTTTTT.

The chain links TRBV5-6 to TRBJ2-2; a possible D gene is TRBD2 (6 bases). V was shortened by 2 bases and J by 6 bases, with 11 bases between the two germline ends. This CDR3 comprises 14 residues. Germline assignment: CDR1 SGHDT and CDR2 YYEEEE. The CDR3 reads CASSFGGASGELFF. The CDR3 bases are TGTGCCAGCAGCTTTGGAGGGGCTTCCGGGGAGCTGTTTTTT.